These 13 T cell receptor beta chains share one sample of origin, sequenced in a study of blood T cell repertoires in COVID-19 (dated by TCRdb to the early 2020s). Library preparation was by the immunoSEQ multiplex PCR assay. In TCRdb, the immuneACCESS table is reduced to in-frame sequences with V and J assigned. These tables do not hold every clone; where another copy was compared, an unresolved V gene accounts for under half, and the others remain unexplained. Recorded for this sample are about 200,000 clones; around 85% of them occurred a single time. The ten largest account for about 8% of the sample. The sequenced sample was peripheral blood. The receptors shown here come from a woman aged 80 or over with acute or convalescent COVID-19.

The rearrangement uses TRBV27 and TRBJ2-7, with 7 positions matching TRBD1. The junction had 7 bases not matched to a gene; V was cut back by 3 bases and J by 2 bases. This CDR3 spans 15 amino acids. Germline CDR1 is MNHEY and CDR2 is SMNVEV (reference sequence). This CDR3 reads CASSFLPGTAYEQYF. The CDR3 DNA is TGTGCCAGCAGTTTTCTTCCCGGGACAGCCTACGAGCAGTACTTC.

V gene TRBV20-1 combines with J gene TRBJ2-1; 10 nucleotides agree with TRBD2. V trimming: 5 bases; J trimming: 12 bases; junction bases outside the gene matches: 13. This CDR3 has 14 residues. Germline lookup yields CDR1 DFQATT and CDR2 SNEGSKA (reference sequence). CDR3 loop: CSAGGLADMLGQFF. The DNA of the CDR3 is TGCAGTGCTGGTGGACTAGCGGACATGCTTGGGCAGTTCTTC.

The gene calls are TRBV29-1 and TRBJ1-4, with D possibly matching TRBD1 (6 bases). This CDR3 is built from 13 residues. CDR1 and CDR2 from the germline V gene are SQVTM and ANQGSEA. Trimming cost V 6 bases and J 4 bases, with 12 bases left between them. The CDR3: CSVWTASNEKLFF. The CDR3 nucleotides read TGCAGCGTCTGGACAGCCAGTAATGAAAAACTGTTTTTT.

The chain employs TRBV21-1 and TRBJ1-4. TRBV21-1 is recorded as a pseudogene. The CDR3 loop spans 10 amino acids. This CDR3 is CASSPEGLFF. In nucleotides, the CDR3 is TGTGCCAGCAGCCCGGAGGGATTGTTTTTT.

The CDR3 region has the DNA TGTGCCACCAGTGATCCGGACAGGGAGACCCAGTACTTC. Its protein is CATSDPDRETQYF. The chain combines TRBV24-1 with TRBJ2-5; 7 bases fit TRBD1. The CDR3 runs to 13 residues. Germline V lookup: CDR1 KGHDR, CDR2 SFDVKD. Losses at the gene ends were 3 bases for V and 5 bases for J; bases not matched to a gene: 2.

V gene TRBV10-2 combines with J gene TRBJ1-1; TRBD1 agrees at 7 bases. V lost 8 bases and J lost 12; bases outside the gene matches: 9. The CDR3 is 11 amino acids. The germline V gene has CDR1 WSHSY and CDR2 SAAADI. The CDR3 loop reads CASSRTGETFF. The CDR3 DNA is TGCGCCAGCTCCAGGACAGGTGAGACTTTCTTT.

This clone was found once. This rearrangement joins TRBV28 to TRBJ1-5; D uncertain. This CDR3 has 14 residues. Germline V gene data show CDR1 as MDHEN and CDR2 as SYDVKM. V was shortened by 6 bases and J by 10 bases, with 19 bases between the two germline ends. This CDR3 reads CASSFVSGFKPQHF. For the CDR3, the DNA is TGTGCCAGCAGCTTTGTCTCAGGTTTCAAACCCCAGCATTTT. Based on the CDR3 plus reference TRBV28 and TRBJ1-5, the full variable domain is DVKVTQSSRYLVKRTGEKVFLECVQDMDHENMFWYRQDPGLGLRLIYFSYDVKMKEKGDIPEGYSVSREKKERFSLILESASTNQTSMYLCASSFVSGFKPQHFGDGTRLSIL.

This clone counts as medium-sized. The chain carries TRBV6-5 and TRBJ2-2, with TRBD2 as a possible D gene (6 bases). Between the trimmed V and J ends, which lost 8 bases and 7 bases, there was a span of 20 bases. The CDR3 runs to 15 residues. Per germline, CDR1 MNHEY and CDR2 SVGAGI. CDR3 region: CASLGGGPGGGELFF. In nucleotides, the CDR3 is TGTGCCAGCCTGGGGGGAGGACCGGGCGGCGGGGAGCTGTTTTTT.

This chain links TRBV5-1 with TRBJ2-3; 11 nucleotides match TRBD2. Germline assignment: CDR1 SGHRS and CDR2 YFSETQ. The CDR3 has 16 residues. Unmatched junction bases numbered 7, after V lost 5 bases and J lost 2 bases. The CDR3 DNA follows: TGCGCCAGCAGTTCGGGACTAGCGGATATCACAGATACGCAGTATTTT. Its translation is CASSSGLADITDTQYF.

This CDR3 reads CASSLGQRNTIYF. DNA of the CDR3: TGTGCCAGCAGTTTAGGGCAGAGAAACACCATATATTTT. The rearrangement uses TRBV12-3 or TRBV12-4 and TRBJ1-3; D unresolved. Deletions cut 1 base from V and 5 bases from J, with 6 bases between. This CDR3 has 13 amino acids.

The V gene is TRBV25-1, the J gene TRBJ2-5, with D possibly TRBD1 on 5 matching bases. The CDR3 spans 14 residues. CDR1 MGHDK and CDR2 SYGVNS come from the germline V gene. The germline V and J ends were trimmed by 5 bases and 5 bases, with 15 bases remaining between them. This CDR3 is CASSSAGLQETQYF. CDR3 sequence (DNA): TGTGCCAGCAGTTCGGCAGGGCTACAGGAGACCCAGTACTTC.

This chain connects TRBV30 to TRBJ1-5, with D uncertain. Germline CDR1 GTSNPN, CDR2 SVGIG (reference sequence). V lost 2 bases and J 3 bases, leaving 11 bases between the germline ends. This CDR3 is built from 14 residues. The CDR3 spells CAWSHDNSNQPQHF. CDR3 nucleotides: TGTGCCTGGAGTCACGACAACTCCAATCAGCCCCAGCATTTT.

The CDR3 here is CASSLDGKPQETQYF. In DNA form, the CDR3 reads TGTGCCAGCAGCTTGGACGGGAAACCTCAAGAGACCCAGTACTTC. The rearrangement joins TRBV7-2 to TRBJ2-5; possible D gene TRBD2, 5 bases. The CDR3 has 15 residues. V was pared by 3 bases and J by 2 bases, with 13 bases between. The germline gives CDR1 SGHTA, CDR2 FQGNSA.